Each of the 19 T cell receptor beta chains below was sequenced from the same sample in a study of vaccination effects on CD4 cells after COVID-19. Before sequencing, viral peptide pools were used by the ViraFEST assay to expand antigen-specific CD4+ T cells. On roughly day 10 of culture, CD4+ T cells were separated out. Having tested negative for nucleocapsid antibodies, the vaccine recipients showed no prior SARS-CoV-2 infection. Method: immunoSEQ multiplex PCR; TCRdb's copy keeps in-frame clones and lacks some. The sample includes more than 35,000 clones, approximately 68% of them seen just once. Antigen specificity for these receptors is unknown. This specimen consisted of CD4+ T cells from PBMCs cultured with HCoV-OC43 spike peptides, obtained before COVID-19 vaccination. Indicated subset: HCoV-OC43 spike overlapping peptide pool stimulation. These receptors all stem from a human donor who received a COVID-19 vaccine.

The rearrangement links TRBV18 to TRBJ2-3, with D unresolved. CDR3 length equals 14 residues. Trimming shortened V by 4 bases and J by 3 bases, and 11 bases separated the two germline ends. Germline CDR1 and CDR2: KGHSH and LQKENI. In nucleotides, the CDR3 is TGTGCCAGCTCACTACGGACCCAGACAGATACGCAGTATTTT. This encodes CASSLRTQTDTQYF.

The J gene is TRBJ1-1, the V gene TRBV5-4; TRBD1 matches at 9 bases. After removal of 0 bases from V and 1 base from J, the junction contained 1 base not matched to a gene. Germline loops: CDR1 SGHNT, CDR2 YYREEE (reference sequence). The CDR3 spans 15 residues. Here the CDR3 reads CASSLATGGNTEAFF. CDR3 bases: TGTGCCAGCAGCTTGGCGACAGGGGGGAACACTGAAGCTTTCTTT.

J is TRBJ2-1 and V is TRBV15; D tentatively reads TRBD1 or TRBD2 (5 bases each). CDR1 and CDR2 from the germline V gene are LNHNV and YYDKDF (reference sequence). The CDR3 has 13 amino acids. Trimming shortened V by 0 bases and J by 10 bases, and 10 bases separated the two germline ends. DNA of the CDR3: TGTGCCACCAGCAGAGATCGAGGGACCGAGCAGTTCTTC. Protein sequence: CATSRDRGTEQFF.

The chain couples TRBV7-2 to TRBJ2-3, with 7 bases matching TRBD2. The CDR3 is 15 residues long. CDR1 is SGHTA, CDR2 FQGNSA, per germline. After removal of 4 bases from V and 0 bases from J, the junction contained 4 bases not matched to a gene. The CDR3 bases are TGTGCCAGCAGCTCCCGCGGGGGTAGCACAGATACGCAGTATTTT. Protein: CASSSRGGSTDTQYF.

The chain has TRBV5-1 and TRBJ2-3, with 7 bases identical to TRBD1. CDR3 length equals 16 residues. The V segment lost 4 bases and the J segment 4 bases; nucleotides outside the gene matches: 12. The germline V gene has CDR1 SGHRS and CDR2 YFSETQ. The CDR3 bases are TGCGCCAGCAGCCCTCTTATAGGGGGCAGGGCAGATACGCAGTATTTT. Translating it yields CASSPLIGGRADTQYF.

The V call is TRBV10-2, the J call TRBJ1-1, with TRBD1 matching 7 bases. The CDR3 extends over 15 amino acids. Losses at the gene ends were 3 bases for V and 8 bases for J; bases not matched to a gene: 12. Germline lookup yields CDR1 WSHSY and CDR2 SAAADI. CDR3 DNA sequence: TGCGCCAGCAGTGACCCCAGGGGGGGGCCCCTAGAAGCTTTCTTT. Translating it yields CASSDPRGGPLEAFF.

This sequence joins TRBV5-1 and TRBJ2-7; weak D call: TRBD1 (5 bases). This CDR3 is 13 amino acids long. Germline assignment: CDR1 SGHRS and CDR2 YFSETQ. Trimming shortened V by 4 bases and J by 2 bases, and 10 bases separated the two germline ends. The CDR3 sequence: CASSHRPTYEQYF. The CDR3 DNA reads as TGCGCCAGCAGCCACAGGCCCACCTACGAGCAGTACTTC.

The chain employs TRBV10-2 and TRBJ2-5; D is possibly TRBD1 (5 bases). The CDR3 is 14 residues long. V lost 1 base and J lost 4, with 10 bases in between. CDR1 is WSHSY, CDR2 SAAADI, per germline. The CDR3 nucleotides are TGCGCCAGCAGTGAGTTGCAGGGTAGAGAGACCCAGTACTTC. As protein: CASSELQGRETQYF.

This rearrangement joins TRBV3-1 (or the pseudogene TRBV3-2) to TRBJ2-6; D is possibly TRBD2 (5 bases). V lost 4 bases to trimming and J lost 0 bases, with 10 bases between them. CDR1 and CDR2 from the germline V gene are LGHDT and YNNKEL (reference sequence). The CDR3 length is 16 residues. CDR3 loop: CASSRLGSSGANVLTF. Here the CDR3 DNA reads TGTGCCAGCAGCCGCCTGGGGAGCTCTGGGGCCAACGTCCTGACTTTC.

This chain uses TRBV18 with TRBJ2-5; 8 positions agree with TRBD2. Germline V gives CDR1 KGHSH, CDR2 LQKENI. This CDR3 region has 16 residues. The trim removed 0 bases at V and 6 bases at J, leaving 9 bases unmatched. The CDR3 nucleotides read TGTGCCAGCTCACCACCGAGCGGGGGCGCACGGAAGACCCAGTACTTC. This encodes CASSPPSGGARKTQYF. Together with reference TRBV18 and TRBJ2-5, the CDR3 gives the full variable domain: NAGVMQNPRHLVRRRGQEARLRCSPMKGHSHVYWYRQLPEEGLKFMVYLQKENIIDESGMPKERFSAEFPKEGPSILRIQQVVRGDSAAYFCASSPPSGGARKTQYFGPGTRLLVL.

The genes are TRBV11-2 and TRBJ2-1; unclear D gene. Germline loops: CDR1 SGHAT, CDR2 FQNNGV. V dropped 5 bases and J dropped 0 bases, with 17 bases sitting between them. The CDR3 has 17 residues. In DNA, the CDR3 is TGTGCCAGCAGCCAGATCGGCCAACGGAGCTCCTACAATGAGCAGTTCTTC. Translation gives CASSQIGQRSSYNEQFF.

The J gene is TRBJ1-6, the V gene TRBV12-3 or TRBV12-4; D is possibly TRBD1 (6 bases). This CDR3 contains 12 residues. V lost 3 bases and J lost 16, with 13 bases in between. CDR3 coding DNA: TGTGCCAGCAGTTTTGGGGGCCAGGGGCTCCACTTT. It translates to CASSFGGQGLHF.

In its sample, this clone was seen once. The CDR3 reads CASSLTTGYEQYF. CDR3 in DNA: TGTGCCAGTAGTTTAACGACTGGTTACGAGCAGTACTTC. The V call is TRBV19, the J call TRBJ2-7; no definite D call. Germline values: CDR1 LNHDA, CDR2 SQIVND (reference sequence). This CDR3 has 13 residues. Trimming took 5 bases from V and 4 from J, leaving 12 bases between them.

This clone was picked up one time. V and J are TRBV5-1 and TRBJ1-2; the D is unclear. Trimming took 8 bases from V and 8 from J, leaving 16 bases between them. The germline V gene has CDR1 SGHRS and CDR2 YFSETQ. The CDR3 loop spans 12 amino acids. CDR3 sequence (DNA): TGCGCCAGTGCTCGGGGATTAGGCGGCTACACCTTC. Translation: CASARGLGGYTF.

The V and J genes are TRBV6-4 and TRBJ2-6; the D gene is possibly TRBD1 (5 bases). The CDR3 sequence is 15 residues long. Trimming cost V 2 bases and J 3 bases, with 8 bases left between them. The germline V gene encodes CDR1 MRHNA and CDR2 SNTAGT. The CDR3 protein is CASSDGAGGANVLTF. Here the CDR3 DNA reads TGTGCCAGCAGTGACGGGGCTGGTGGGGCCAACGTCCTGACTTTC.

V usage is TRBV30 and J usage is TRBJ1-2; D unresolved. Germline V gene sequence: CDR1 GTSNPN, CDR2 SVGIG (reference sequence). V was clipped by 4 bases and J by 8 bases, with 11 bases between them. There are 11 residues in the CDR3. CDR3 sequence reads: CAWTFGSGYTF. The CDR3 DNA sequence: TGTGCCTGGACCTTCGGGAGCGGCTACACCTTC.

The chain joins TRBV21-1 to TRBJ1-3; TRBD1 is the table's D call and was not checked against the DNA. TRBV21-1 is recorded as a pseudogene. This CDR3 is 15 amino acids long. CDR3 DNA: TGTGCCAGCACCACACGATCCAAGTCTGGAAACACCATATATTTT. This gives the protein CASTTRSKSGNTIYF.

This clone was observed a handful of times. The J gene is TRBJ2-2, the V gene TRBV27; no clear D gene. This CDR3 region has 12 residues. V dropped 6 bases and J dropped 5 bases, with 7 bases sitting between them. Germline V CDR1 and CDR2: MNHEY, SMNVEV (reference sequence). CDR3 sequence: CASSSLTGELFF. The CDR3 DNA reads as TGTGCCAGCAGCTCTCTAACCGGGGAGCTGTTTTTT.

The chain has TRBV6-2 or TRBV6-3 and TRBJ1-4; maybe TRBD1 (6 bases). V lost 2 bases and J lost 6, with 16 bases in between. The germline CDR1 and CDR2 sequences are MNHEY and SVGEGT. This CDR3 is 16 amino acids long. CDR3 in amino acids: CASSYPRGTIDEKLFF. The CDR3 DNA follows: TGTGCCAGCAGTTACCCCAGGGGTACAATTGATGAAAAACTGTTTTTT.